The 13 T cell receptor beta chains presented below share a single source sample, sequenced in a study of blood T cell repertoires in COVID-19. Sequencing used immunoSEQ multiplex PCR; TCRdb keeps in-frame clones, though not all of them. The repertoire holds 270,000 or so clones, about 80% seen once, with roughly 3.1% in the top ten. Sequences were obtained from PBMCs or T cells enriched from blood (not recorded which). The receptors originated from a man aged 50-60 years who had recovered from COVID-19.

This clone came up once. CDR3: CASRLQGSFTDTQYF. CDR3 bases: TGTGCCAGCAGACTCCAGGGATCCTTCACAGATACGCAGTATTTT. The chain has TRBV28 and TRBJ2-3, with D maybe TRBD1 (5 bases). Trimming pared 6 bases from V and 2 bases from J, leaving 15 bases between. CDR1 and CDR2 (germline): MDHEN, SYDVKM. The CDR3 totals 15 residues.

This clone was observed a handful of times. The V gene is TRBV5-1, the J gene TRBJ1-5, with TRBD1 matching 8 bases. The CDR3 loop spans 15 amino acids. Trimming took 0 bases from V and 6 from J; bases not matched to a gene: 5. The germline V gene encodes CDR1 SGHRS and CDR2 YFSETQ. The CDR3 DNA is TGCGCCAGCAGCTTGGCAGGGGGCGATTCTCAGCCCCAGCATTTT. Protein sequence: CASSLAGGDSQPQHF.

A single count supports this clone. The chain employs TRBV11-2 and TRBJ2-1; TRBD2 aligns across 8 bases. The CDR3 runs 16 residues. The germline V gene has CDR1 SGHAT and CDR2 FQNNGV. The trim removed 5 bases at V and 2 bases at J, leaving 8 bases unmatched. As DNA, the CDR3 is TGTGCCAGCAGCCGCATCATAGCGGGGCCCTACAATGAGCAGTTCTTC. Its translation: CASSRIIAGPYNEQFF. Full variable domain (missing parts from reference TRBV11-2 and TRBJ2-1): EAGVAQSPRYKIIEKRQSVAFWCNPISGHATLYWYQQILGQGPKLLIQFQNNGVVDDSQLPKDRFSAERLKGVDSTLKIQPAKLEDSAVYLCASSRIIAGPYNEQFFGPGTRLTVL.

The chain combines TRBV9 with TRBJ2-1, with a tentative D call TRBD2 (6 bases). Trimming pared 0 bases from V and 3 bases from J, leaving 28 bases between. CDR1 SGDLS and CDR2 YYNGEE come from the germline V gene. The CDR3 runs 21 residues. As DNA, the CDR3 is TGTGCCAGCAGCGTAGCTTCGGGCGGAAGGGACTTCCGAGACGGCTACAATGAGCAGTTCTTC. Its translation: CASSVASGGRDFRDGYNEQFF.

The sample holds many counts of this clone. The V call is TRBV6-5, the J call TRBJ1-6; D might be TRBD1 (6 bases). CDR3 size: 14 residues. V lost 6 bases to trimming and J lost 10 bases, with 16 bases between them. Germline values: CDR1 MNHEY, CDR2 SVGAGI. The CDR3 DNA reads TGTGCCAGCAGCGCTGAGGGGGGGGGATCACCCCTCCACTTT. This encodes CASSAEGGGSPLHF.

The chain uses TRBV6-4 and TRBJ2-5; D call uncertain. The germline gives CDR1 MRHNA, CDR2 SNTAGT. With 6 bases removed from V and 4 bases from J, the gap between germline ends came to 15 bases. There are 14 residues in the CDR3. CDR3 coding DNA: TGTGCCAGCAGGACCCCGAGACCAGGAGAGACCCAGTACTTC. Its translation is CASRTPRPGETQYF.

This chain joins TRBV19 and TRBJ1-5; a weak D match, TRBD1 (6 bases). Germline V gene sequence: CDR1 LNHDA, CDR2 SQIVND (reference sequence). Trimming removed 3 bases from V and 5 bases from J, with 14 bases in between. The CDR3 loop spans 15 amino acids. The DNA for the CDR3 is TGTGCCAGTAGTATGAGGGCAGGGGTGGATCAGCCCCAGCATTTT. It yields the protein CASSMRAGVDQPQHF.

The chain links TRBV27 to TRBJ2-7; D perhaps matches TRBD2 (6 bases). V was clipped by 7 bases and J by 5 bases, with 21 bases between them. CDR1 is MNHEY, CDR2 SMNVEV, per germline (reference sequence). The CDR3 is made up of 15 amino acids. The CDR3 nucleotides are TGTGCCAGCACGGCGGATTGGAGGGCCCTCCACGAGCAGTACTTC. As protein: CASTADWRALHEQYF.

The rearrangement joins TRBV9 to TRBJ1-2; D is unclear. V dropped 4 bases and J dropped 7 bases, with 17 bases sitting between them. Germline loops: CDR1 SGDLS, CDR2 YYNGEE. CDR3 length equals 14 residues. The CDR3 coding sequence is TGTGCCAGCAGCCTAGGGAGGGCACCTTCTGGCTACACCTTC. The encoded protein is CASSLGRAPSGYTF.

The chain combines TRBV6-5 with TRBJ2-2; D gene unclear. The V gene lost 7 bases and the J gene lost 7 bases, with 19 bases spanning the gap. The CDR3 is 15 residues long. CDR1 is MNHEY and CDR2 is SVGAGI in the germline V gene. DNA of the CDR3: TGTGCCAGCACCGAGGCATATGGTAATCGCGGGGAGCTGTTTTTT. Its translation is CASTEAYGNRGELFF.

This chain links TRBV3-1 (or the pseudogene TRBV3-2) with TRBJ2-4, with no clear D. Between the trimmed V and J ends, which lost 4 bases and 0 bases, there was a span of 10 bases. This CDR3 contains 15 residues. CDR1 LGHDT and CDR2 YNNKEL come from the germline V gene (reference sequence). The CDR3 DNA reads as TGTGCCAGCAGCCTAGACCGAGTAGCCAAAAACATTCAGTACTTC. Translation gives CASSLDRVAKNIQYF.

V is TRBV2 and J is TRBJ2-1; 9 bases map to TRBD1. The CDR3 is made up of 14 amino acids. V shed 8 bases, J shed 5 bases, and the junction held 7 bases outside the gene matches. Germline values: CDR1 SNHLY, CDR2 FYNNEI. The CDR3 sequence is CASPGQGRNNEQFF. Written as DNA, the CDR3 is TGTGCCAGCCCGGGACAGGGTAGAAACAATGAGCAGTTCTTC.

The CDR3 reads CASTNGQGLSYEQYF. CDR3 nucleotide sequence: TGTGCCAGCACCAACGGTCAGGGTTTATCCTACGAGCAGTACTTC. The chain carries TRBV28 and TRBJ2-7, with a tentative D call TRBD1 (5 bases). The CDR3 contains 15 residues. The germline gives CDR1 MDHEN, CDR2 SYDVKM. V gave up 7 bases and J gave up 1 base, with 17 bases separating them.